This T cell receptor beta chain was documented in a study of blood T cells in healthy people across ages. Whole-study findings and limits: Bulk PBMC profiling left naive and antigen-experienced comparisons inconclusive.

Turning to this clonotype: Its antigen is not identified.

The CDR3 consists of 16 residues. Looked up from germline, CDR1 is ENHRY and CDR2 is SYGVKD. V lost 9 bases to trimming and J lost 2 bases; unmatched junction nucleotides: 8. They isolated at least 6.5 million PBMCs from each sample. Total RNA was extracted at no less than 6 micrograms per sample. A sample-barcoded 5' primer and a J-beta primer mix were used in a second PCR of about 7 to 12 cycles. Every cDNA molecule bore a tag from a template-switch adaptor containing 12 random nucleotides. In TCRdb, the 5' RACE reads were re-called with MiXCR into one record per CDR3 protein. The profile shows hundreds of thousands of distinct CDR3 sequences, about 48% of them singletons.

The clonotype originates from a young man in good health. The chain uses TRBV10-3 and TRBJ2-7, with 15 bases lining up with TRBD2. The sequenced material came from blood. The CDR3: CAIRTSGGDPTYEQYF. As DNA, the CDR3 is TGTGCCATTCGGACTAGCGGGGGGGACCCGACCTACGAGCAGTACTTC.